The rows below give T cell receptor beta chains drawn from one sample of a study of T-cell memory formation after mild COVID-19. TCRdb analysed the 5' RACE reads with MiXCR anew, one entry per CDR3 protein. The sample shows over 250,000 distinct CDR3 sequences, 15% to 20% of them seen only once. The sequencing sample was made of PBMCs or a T cell subset sorted from them (not recorded which). These TCRs come from a man in his late teens or twenties who had mild COVID-19 (a few samples of this study predate the infection). Cell type and time point are not known. CDR3s include the opening cysteine and the closing phenylalanine or tryptophan.

CDR3aa: CASSLTKGTEAFF
v_gene: TRBV7-9

CDR3aa: CAISQTGGQGDTQYF
v_gene: TRBV10-3

CDR3aa: CASSEQGRNTEAFF
v_gene: TRBV27

CDR3aa: CASLWTGAYEQYF
v_gene: TRBV12-3/TRBV12-4

CDR3aa: CASSQGQGPPGELFF
v_gene: TRBV4-1

CDR3aa: CASSYRPGGYTF
v_gene: TRBV6-5

CDR3aa: CASSPATDRTYEQYF
v_gene: TRBV14

CDR3aa: CASSFRTRTSRDQETQYF
v_gene: TRBV7-2

CDR3aa: CATQGTATEAFF
v_gene: TRBV6-5

CDR3aa: CASSQDLAGGVDTQYF
v_gene: TRBV4-1

CDR3aa: CSVSSTGVHEQYF
v_gene: TRBV29-1

CDR3aa: CASSARHAPSYNEQFF
v_gene: TRBV11-2

CDR3aa: CSAPPDRVDQPQHF
v_gene: TRBV20-1

CDR3aa: CASSLQLLGGSPLHF
v_gene: TRBV12-3/TRBV12-4

CDR3aa: CASSFLRGPRETQYF
v_gene: TRBV5-5

CDR3aa: CASSLGASGGETQYF
v_gene: TRBV7-6

CDR3aa: CASRRGTGELFF
v_gene: TRBV28

CDR3aa: CASSQDRGRRSYNEQFF
v_gene: TRBV4-1

CDR3aa: CAISESGDNEQFF
v_gene: TRBV10-3

CDR3aa: CASSRDRQDPYEQYF
v_gene: TRBV18

CDR3aa: CASSLVWLNTEAFF
v_gene: TRBV28

CDR3aa: CASSSGGGAYNEQFF
v_gene: TRBV5-1

CDR3aa: CASSLISDSESDTQYF
v_gene: TRBV27

CDR3aa: CASSLGASGGQETQYF
v_gene: TRBV7-7

CDR3aa: CASSDQAEKLFF
v_gene: TRBV7-9

CDR3aa: CAISRDGANTEAFF
v_gene: TRBV10-3

CDR3aa: CASRKGDRVGNIQYF
v_gene: TRBV6-5

CDR3aa: CASSLGADSNYGYTF
v_gene: TRBV5-5

CDR3aa: CASSWGEATEAFF
v_gene: TRBV18

CDR3aa: CATKLFTGGYNEQFF
v_gene: TRBV15

CDR3aa: CASSRDVANYGYTF
v_gene: TRBV5-1

CDR3aa: CASSPLPQGRNGYTF
v_gene: TRBV4-2

CDR3aa: CASSVGTGNSPLHF
v_gene: TRBV9

CDR3aa: CASSVTGPISPLHF
v_gene: TRBV6-2/TRBV6-3

CDR3aa: CASSRDRNTDTQYF
v_gene: TRBV5-6

CDR3aa: CSGSDERMVGETQYF
v_gene: TRBV20-1

CDR3aa: CASSQAGHGNSPLHF
v_gene: TRBV4-1

CDR3aa: CASGALLSTVNTEAFF
v_gene: TRBV5-5

CDR3aa: CSVEEKGRGKVNYGYTF
v_gene: TRBV29-1

CDR3aa: CASSGLASYEQYF
v_gene: TRBV18

CDR3aa: CATRLAGGEDTQYF
v_gene: TRBV12-3/TRBV12-4

CDR3aa: CASSSIEVSGDYIQPQHF
v_gene: TRBV12-3/TRBV12-4

CDR3aa: CATSDSSGGPFSYNEQFF
v_gene: TRBV24-1

CDR3aa: CASSYSGGGSQAPGELFF
v_gene: TRBV6-2/TRBV6-3

CDR3aa: CASSLGIYGSYEQYF
v_gene: TRBV7-6

CDR3aa: CASSFGNTGELFF
v_gene: TRBV7-6

CDR3aa: CASSQDPGEETQYF
v_gene: TRBV4-2

CDR3aa: CSVVPGVGDTQYF
v_gene: TRBV29-1

CDR3aa: CASTKRSRTDTQYF
v_gene: TRBV5-1

CDR3aa: CASSAVMNTEAFF
v_gene: TRBV5-1

CDR3aa: CASSSPGGATDTQYF
v_gene: TRBV6-5

CDR3aa: CSAKDLRGQGSHEQYF
v_gene: TRBV20-1